The 32 T cell receptor beta chains below come from one sample, sequenced in a study of CD8+ T cells in alopecia areata. Treatment in this sample: oral pan-JAK inhibitor, 5-10 mg twice daily. Reverse transcription of extracted RNA yielded cDNA, which provided the sequencing template. TCRdb's copy holds only in-frame clones and misses some; the assay was immunoSEQ multiplex PCR. The sample yields 150,000 to 200,000 clones, around 51% seen once. This specimen was CD8+ T cells sorted from blood, taken around week 54, from a patient treated with tofacitinib. Receptors originate from a human donor with alopecia areata.

The chain links TRBV4-3 to TRBJ2-3, with 8 bases lining up with TRBD1. The CDR3 consists of 17 residues. V was clipped by 0 bases and J by 5 bases; unmatched bases: 10. The germline V gene has CDR1 LGHNA and CDR2 YSLEER. CDR3 sequence: CASSQEATGDPLDTQYF. The CDR3 DNA is TGCGCCAGCAGCCAAGAGGCGACAGGGGACCCCCTAGATACGCAGTATTTT.

The J gene is TRBJ2-7, the V gene TRBV29-1; D might be TRBD1 or TRBD2, each matching 5 bases. CDR1 and CDR2 (germline): SQVTM, ANQGSEA. Trimming left V 3 bases short and J 0 bases short, with 6 bases between. The CDR3 length is 12 residues. DNA for the CDR3: TGCAGCGTTGAGGGGGACTCCTACGAGCAGTACTTC. Translation: CSVEGDSYEQYF.

The rearrangement joins TRBV9 to TRBJ1-1; D uncertain. The CDR3 has 14 amino acids. Trimming removed 4 bases at V and 5 bases at J, with 15 bases between. Germline V lookup: CDR1 SGDLS, CDR2 YYNGEE. Written as DNA, the CDR3 is TGTGCCAGCAGCCCAGCCGATCTCGATACTGAAGCTTTCTTT. As protein: CASSPADLDTEAFF.

The chain uses TRBV7-2 and TRBJ2-1; D is unclear. V was shortened by 4 bases and J by 15 bases, with 7 bases between the two germline ends. From germline, CDR1 is SGHTA and CDR2 FQGNSA. The CDR3 is 9 residues long. CDR3 amino acids: CASSSELFF. CDR3 nucleotides: TGTGCCAGCAGCTCCGAGTTGTTCTTC.

This clone has a handful of counts. The chain is built from TRBV21-1 and TRBJ1-5. TRBV21-1 is given as a pseudogene. The CDR3 covers 14 residues. The CDR3 bases are TGTGCCAGCAGCGGAGAGAGGACCGCTCAGCCCCAGCATTTT. It is translated as CASSGERTAQPQHF.

The rearrangement joins TRBV5-4 to TRBJ1-1, with D maybe TRBD1 (6 bases). Trimming shortened V by 4 bases and J by 1 base, and 8 bases separated the two germline ends. This CDR3 region has 13 residues. Germline lookup yields CDR1 SGHNT and CDR2 YYREEE (reference sequence). The CDR3 region has the DNA TGTGCCAGCAGCCGGACAGAGAACACTGAAGCTTTCTTT. This codes for CASSRTENTEAFF. Combining the CDR3 with reference TRBV5-4 and TRBJ1-1 gives the whole variable domain ETGVTQSPTHLIKTRGQQVTLRCSSQSGHNTVSWYQQALGQGPQFIFQYYREEENGRGNFPPRFSGLQFPNYSSELNVNALELDDSALYLCASSRTENTEAFFGQGTRLTVV.

This clone came up a few times. The rearrangement uses TRBV13 and TRBJ2-1; D perhaps matches TRBD2 (5 bases). This CDR3 is 15 amino acids long. Trimming left V 5 bases short and J 6 bases short, with 17 bases between. In germline, CDR1 is PRHDT, CDR2 FYEKMQ (reference sequence). The chain's CDR3 is CASSPGEGASNEQFF. The CDR3 DNA reads TGTGCCAGCAGCCCCGGCGAGGGTGCGAGCAATGAGCAGTTCTTC.

This clone has only a few counts. The V call is TRBV2, the J call TRBJ2-7, with TRBD1 matching over 11 bases. Trimming took 5 bases from V and 5 from J; bases not matched to a gene: 8. This CDR3 spans 15 amino acids. In germline, CDR1 is SNHLY, CDR2 FYNNEI. CDR3 DNA sequence: TGTGCCAGCAGTATAACGGGACAGGGGGGCAACGAGCAGTACTTC. Translated: CASSITGQGGNEQYF.

The chain has TRBV7-2 and TRBJ1-2; 7 bases match TRBD1. Unmatched junction bases numbered 4, after V lost 3 bases and J lost 3 bases. The CDR3 length is 14 residues. In germline, CDR1 is SGHTA, CDR2 FQGNSA. In DNA form, the CDR3 reads TGTGCCAGCAGCTTCTGGGGGACAGACTATGGCTACACCTTC. Its protein is CASSFWGTDYGYTF.

V gene TRBV27 combines with J gene TRBJ2-6, with TRBD2 as a possible D gene (5 bases). The germline V and J ends were trimmed by 5 bases and 0 bases, with 11 bases remaining between them. There are 16 residues in the CDR3. From germline, CDR1 is MNHEY and CDR2 SMNVEV (reference sequence). CDR3 amino acids: CASSRGRNSGANVLTF. CDR3 sequence (DNA): TGTGCCAGCAGTCGCGGGCGGAACTCTGGGGCCAACGTCCTGACTTTC.

The J gene is TRBJ2-7, the V gene TRBV6-5; D may be TRBD1 (6 bases). V lost 5 bases and J lost 2, with 7 bases in between. Per the germline V gene, CDR1 is MNHEY and CDR2 is SVGAGI. The CDR3 consists of 12 residues. The CDR3 nucleotides are TGTGCCAGCAGTCCAGGGGCCTACGAGCAGTACTTC. Translation gives CASSPGAYEQYF.

The chain employs TRBV15 and TRBJ1-4, with D hard to call. Trimming cost V 1 base and J 0 bases, with 9 bases left between them. The germline V gene has CDR1 LNHNV and CDR2 YYDKDF (reference sequence). The CDR3 runs 16 residues. For the CDR3, the DNA is TGTGCCACCAGCAGAGTTGTCGGTGCAACTAATGAAAAACTGTTTTTT. Translated: CATSRVVGATNEKLFF.

The chain employs TRBV6-5 and TRBJ2-7; tentative D call: TRBD2 (6 bases). CDR1 and CDR2 from the germline V gene are MNHEY and SVGAGI. This CDR3 contains 15 residues. Trimming pared 5 bases from V and 5 bases from J, leaving 19 bases between. The CDR3 nucleotides read TGTGCCAGCAGTACCCTTGGGGGGATTCCCCACGAGCAGTACTTC. Protein product: CASSTLGGIPHEQYF.

The chain is built from TRBV15 and TRBJ1-3; no reliable D call. This CDR3 region has 14 residues. Looked up from germline, CDR1 is LNHNV and CDR2 is YYDKDF (reference sequence). Trimming cost V 0 bases and J 3 bases, with 6 bases left between them. The CDR3, as DNA: TGTGCCACCAGCAGAGATGGGTTTGGAAACACCATATATTTT. This sequence encodes CATSRDGFGNTIYF. Looking up the rest from reference TRBV15 and TRBJ1-3 gives the full variable domain: DAMVIQNPRYQVTQFGKPVTLSCSQTLNHNVMYWYQQKSSQAPKLLFHYYDKDFNNEADTPDNFQSRRPNTSFCFLDIRSPGLGDTAMYLCATSRDGFGNTIYFGEGSWLTVV.

There are a few counts of this clone. The J gene is TRBJ1-1, the V gene TRBV10-3; D gene ambiguous. Germline V gives CDR1 ENHRY, CDR2 SYGVKD. Deletions cut 10 bases from V and 2 bases from J, with 8 bases between. The CDR3 sequence is 11 residues long. The CDR3 DNA is TGTGCCACCAGACACAACACTGAAGCTTTCTTT. Its protein product is CATRHNTEAFF.

V and J are TRBV30 and TRBJ1-2, with D unclear. This CDR3 region has 15 residues. The germline V gene encodes CDR1 GTSNPN and CDR2 SVGIG (reference sequence). Trimming cost V 2 bases and J 4 bases, with 17 bases left between them. CDR3 loop: CAWSRDTEGSYGYTF. The CDR3 DNA follows: TGTGCCTGGAGTAGAGACACGGAAGGGAGCTATGGCTACACCTTC.

This clone showed up just a few times. The chain couples TRBV9 to TRBJ2-2; 8 bases agree with TRBD1. CDR3 length: 16 amino acids. Trimming took 3 bases from V and 1 from J; bases not matched to a gene: 5. CDR1 and CDR2 from the germline V gene are SGDLS and YYNGEE. CDR3 amino acids: CASSGPGQGNTGELFF. Here the CDR3 DNA reads TGTGCCAGCAGCGGACCTGGACAGGGGAACACCGGGGAGCTGTTTTTT.

CDR3 in DNA: TGTGCCAGCAGCCAAGCGGCAGATACGCAGTATTTT. Its translation: CASSQAADTQYF. The genes are TRBV14 and TRBJ2-3; D gene uncertain. Trimming stripped 1 base from V and 4 bases from J, with 3 bases between. Germline-derived CDR1 and CDR2 are SGHDN and FVKESK. This CDR3 is built from 12 residues.

This chain uses TRBV10-3 with TRBJ2-7; D may be TRBD1 (7 bases). The CDR3 extends over 12 amino acids. Trimming took 8 bases from V and 6 from J, leaving 14 bases between them. Germline CDR1 reads ENHRY; CDR2 reads SYGVKD. Written as DNA, the CDR3 is TGTGCCATCGGTACAGGGGACTTCGAGCAGTACTTC. Translated, it gives CAIGTGDFEQYF.

In this sample, this clone turned up many times. This chain joins TRBV15 and TRBJ2-3; 15 bases align to TRBD2. Per the germline V gene, CDR1 is LNHNV and CDR2 is YYDKDF (reference sequence). The CDR3 length is 16 residues. V shed 1 base and J 4 bases; nucleotides not matched to a gene: 0. CDR3 nucleotides: TGTGCCACCAGCAGAGGGACTAGCGGGGGGGCAGATACGCAGTATTTT. Its translation: CATSRGTSGGADTQYF.

For the CDR3, the DNA is TGTGCCAGCAGCGATGGGGACACAGGGTTCCACGAGCAGTACTTC. It translates to CASSDGDTGFHEQYF. V gene TRBV6-5 combines with J gene TRBJ2-7; possible D gene TRBD1, 6 bases. Trimming cost V 6 bases and J 5 bases, with 20 bases left between them. The CDR3 loop spans 15 amino acids. Germline loops: CDR1 MNHEY, CDR2 SVGAGI.

This clone showed up just a few times. This specimen includes other DNA sequences encoding the same CDR3. The V call is TRBV13, the J call TRBJ2-7, with unresolved D. CDR1 and CDR2 (germline): PRHDT, FYEKMQ (reference sequence). The CDR3 length is 13 residues. The V end was cut by 0 bases, the J end by 1 base, with 4 bases between. The CDR3 bases are TGTGCCAGCAGCTTAGGCCGATCCTACGAGCAGTACTTC. It specifies CASSLGRSYEQYF.

The chain has TRBV6-6 and TRBJ1-5; D possibly corresponds to TRBD1 (5 bases). The CDR3 runs 13 residues. V was shortened by 6 bases and J by 7 bases, with 13 bases between the two germline ends. From germline, CDR1 is MNHNY and CDR2 SVGAGI (reference sequence). In DNA, the CDR3 is TGTGCCAGCAGCGCAGGGTCGGGACAGCCCCAGCATTTT. Protein sequence: CASSAGSGQPQHF.

This sequence joins TRBV19 and TRBJ1-1, with 7 bases aligning to TRBD1. Trimming removed 6 bases from V and 4 bases from J; junction bases left unmatched: 2. Germline V lookup: CDR1 LNHDA, CDR2 SQIVND (reference sequence). This CDR3 has 12 amino acids. The chain's CDR3 is CASRTGRTEAFF. In DNA form, the CDR3 reads TGTGCCAGTAGGACAGGGCGCACTGAAGCTTTCTTT.

V is TRBV9 and J is TRBJ1-1, with unresolved D. Germline V lookup: CDR1 SGDLS, CDR2 YYNGEE. CDR3 length: 13 amino acids. Trimming took 0 bases from V and 7 from J, leaving 10 bases between them. The CDR3 DNA sequence: TGTGCCAGCAGCGTAGCCCCGCTGCATGAAGCTTTCTTT. Translation: CASSVAPLHEAFF.

The chain joins TRBV11-2 to TRBJ2-1; a possible D gene is TRBD1 (5 bases). Trimming shortened V by 0 bases and J by 3 bases, and 15 bases separated the two germline ends. This CDR3 contains 17 residues. Germline loops: CDR1 SGHAT, CDR2 FQNNGV. The CDR3 DNA reads as TGTGCCAGCAGCTTAGATCATCAAGGGGTCGGCTACAATGAGCAGTTCTTC. Translating gives CASSLDHQGVGYNEQFF.

For this clone: Since no conserved phenylalanine or tryptophan closes the CDR3, a read error is the likely cause. Because the CDR3's place on the DNA is in doubt, the DNA is left out and the CDR3 is given as listed by TCRdb. V gene TRBV6-6 combines with J gene TRBJ1-1; the table names TRBD1, a call not compared with the DNA. The V gene's germline CDR1 is MNHNY and CDR2 SVGAGI (reference sequence). The CDR3 has 12 residues if both end residues are counted. The CDR3 loop reads CASEPGDRVLLR.

This chain joins TRBV6-5 and TRBJ1-1; no clear D gene. The CDR3 has 13 residues. CDR1 and CDR2 (germline): MNHEY, SVGAGI. V shed 6 bases and J shed 3 bases, with 11 bases lying between them. CDR3 sequence (DNA): TGTGCCAGCAGCCACCGACAATACACTGAAGCTTTCTTT. Amino acids: CASSHRQYTEAFF.

This clone turned up a few times. V is TRBV6-5 and J is TRBJ2-3; TRBD2 matches at 13 bases. Germline V lookup: CDR1 MNHEY, CDR2 SVGAGI. CDR3 length: 13 amino acids. The CDR3 coding sequence is TGTACTGCGGGACTAGCGGGGAGAAATACGCAGTATTTT. Translating it yields CTAGLAGRNTQYF.

The chain combines TRBV27 with TRBJ2-5; maybe TRBD2 (6 bases). Trimming shortened V by 2 bases and J by 5 bases, and 12 bases separated the two germline ends. Germline V gene data show CDR1 as MNHEY and CDR2 as SMNVEV (reference sequence). This CDR3 has 14 residues. The CDR3, as DNA: TGTGCCAGCAGTTTAGGGCTAGCGAGGGAGACCCAGTACTTC. This translates into CASSLGLARETQYF.

The chain recombines TRBV6-5 with TRBJ1-6; no reliable D call. V lost 2 bases and J 4 bases, leaving 12 bases between the germline ends. CDR1 and CDR2 from the germline V gene are MNHEY and SVGAGI. The CDR3 extends over 16 amino acids. The CDR3 DNA reads as TGTGCCAGCAGTTACGGGCGTGGATTTTATAATTCACCCCTCCACTTT. Protein sequence: CASSYGRGFYNSPLHF.

This clone has more than one count but fewer than ten. The chain uses TRBV29-1 and TRBJ2-5, with D perhaps TRBD2 (7 bases). V lost 0 bases, J lost 1 base, and 15 bases lay in between. This CDR3 region has 16 residues. Germline CDR1 SQVTM, CDR2 ANQGSEA. CDR3 in DNA: TGCAGCGTTGAAGATCCGGGGGGCACAATCCAAGAGACCCAGTACTTC. This encodes CSVEDPGGTIQETQYF.